The 31 T cell receptor beta chains given below trace back to one sample, sequenced in a study of cytomegalovirus exposure and HLA in healthy donors. A multiplex PCR was run with 60 Vbeta primers and 13 Jbeta primers. Profiled with immunoSEQ multiplex PCR; TCRdb holds only in-frame clones, not every one. The profile shows some 90,000 clones, 70% to 85% of them singletons. Material for sequencing was PBMCs. The receptors shown here come from a human donor in good health.

This chain connects TRBV2 to TRBJ2-4, with D unclear. Germline V CDR1 and CDR2: SNHLY, FYNNEI. V was pared by 3 bases and J by 4 bases, with 7 bases between. CDR3 length equals 13 residues. CDR3 region: CASSDRVKNIQYF. In nucleotides, the CDR3 is TGTGCCAGCAGTGATAGAGTTAAAAACATTCAGTACTTC.

In this sample, this clone turned up many times. A junction end diverges from the germline sequence, so it may reflect a read error. The chain has TRBV7-7 and TRBJ2-3; TRBD2 matches at 9 bases. Germline V lookup: CDR1 SSHAT, CDR2 FNYEAQ (reference sequence). There are 15 residues in the CDR3. CDR3: CASRAGTSITDTQYF. The DNA for the CDR3 is TGTGCTAGCAGAGCAGGGACTAGCATCACAGATACGCAGTATTTT.

The gene calls are TRBV5-1 and TRBJ2-7; TRBD1 aligns across 7 bases. J gave up 4 bases and V 4 bases, and 5 bases lay outside the gene matches. Germline V gene lookup returns CDR1 SGHRS and CDR2 YFSETQ. The CDR3 contains 13 residues. The CDR3 sequence: CASSPGQTYEQYF. Here the CDR3 DNA reads TGCGCCAGCAGCCCGGGACAGACGTACGAGCAGTACTTC.

The rearrangement uses TRBV7-6 and TRBJ2-2, with 7 positions matching TRBD2. V lost 8 bases and J lost 0; bases outside the gene matches: 3. CDR3 length equals 14 residues. Germline lookup yields CDR1 SGHVS and CDR2 FNYEAQ. CDR3 coding DNA: TGTGCCAGCTCCGGGGGGTCGAACACCGGGGAGCTGTTTTTT. This codes for CASSGGSNTGELFF.

The rearrangement links TRBV29-1 to TRBJ2-2, with unresolved D. Trimming pared 5 bases from V and 6 bases from J, leaving 10 bases between. From germline, CDR1 is SQVTM and CDR2 ANQGSEA. The CDR3 spans 12 residues. CDR3 nucleotides: TGCAGCGTTTACCTCACTGCCGGGGAGCTGTTTTTT. It encodes CSVYLTAGELFF.

This chain uses TRBV5-1 with TRBJ2-3; 7 positions match TRBD1. In germline, CDR1 is SGHRS, CDR2 YFSETQ. The length of the CDR3 is 15 residues. Trimming cost V 0 bases and J 1 base; bases outside gene matches: 2. Written as DNA, the CDR3 is TGCGCCAGCAGCTTGGGGGACAGTCGCACAGATACGCAGTATTTT. Encoded protein: CASSLGDSRTDTQYF. The full variable domain, with the rest looked up from reference TRBV5-1 and TRBJ2-3, is KAGVTQTPRYLIKTRGQQVTLSCSPISGHRSVSWYQQTPGQGLQFLFEYFSETQRNKGNFPGRFSGRQFSNSRSEMNVSTLELGDSALYLCASSLGDSRTDTQYFGPGTRLTVL.

The chain uses TRBV5-6 and TRBJ1-4; weak D call: TRBD1 (6 bases). Germline V lookup: CDR1 SGHDT, CDR2 YYEEEE. CDR3 length: 18 amino acids. Trimming pared 1 base from V and 0 bases from J, leaving 16 bases between. The CDR3 bases are TGTGCCAGCAGCTTGTTGCAGGACAGCCGAACAACTAATGAAAAACTGTTTTTT. Translated, it gives CASSLLQDSRTTNEKLFF.

V gene TRBV5-1 combines with J gene TRBJ2-1; D not resolved. Trimming removed 4 bases from V and 4 bases from J, with 12 bases in between. The length of the CDR3 is 14 residues. Germline V gene lookup returns CDR1 SGHRS and CDR2 YFSETQ. CDR3 in amino acids: CASSEELVYNEQFF. CDR3 sequence (DNA): TGCGCCAGCAGCGAGGAGCTAGTTTACAATGAGCAGTTCTTC.

This rearrangement joins TRBV29-1 to TRBJ2-1; tentative D call: TRBD1 (8 bases). Trimming left V 3 bases short and J 7 bases short, with 31 bases between. CDR1 SQVTM and CDR2 ANQGSEA come from the germline V gene. CDR3 length: 19 residues. The CDR3 protein is CSVEGLRQGLGAGLNEQFF. The CDR3 DNA is TGCAGCGTTGAGGGCCTTAGACAGGGGCTCGGAGCGGGACTTAATGAGCAGTTCTTC.

The chain recombines TRBV5-1 with TRBJ1-2; weak D call: TRBD1 (5 bases). In germline, CDR1 is SGHRS, CDR2 YFSETQ. The CDR3 contains 13 residues. V lost 4 bases and J lost 4, with 11 bases in between. CDR3 nucleotide sequence: TGCGCCAGCAGCCTACGTGACAGCTATGGCTACACCTTC. Translation: CASSLRDSYGYTF.

This chain joins TRBV7-9 and TRBJ1-1; TRBD1 matches 8 bases. J lost 11 bases, V lost 5 bases, and 10 bases had no gene match. The length of the CDR3 is 13 residues. Looked up from germline, CDR1 is SEHNR and CDR2 is FQNEAQ (reference sequence). As DNA, the CDR3 is TGTGCCAGCAGCCAGACAGGGGCTGTCCGGGCTTTCTTT. Translation gives CASSQTGAVRAFF.

This chain joins TRBV7-6 and TRBJ2-7, with no clear D. V lost 5 bases, J lost 3 bases, and 14 bases lay in between. This CDR3 comprises 14 residues. Germline V gene sequence: CDR1 SGHVS, CDR2 FNYEAQ. This CDR3 is CASSAGASGYEQYF. The CDR3 coding sequence is TGTGCCAGCAGCGCCGGAGCATCGGGCTACGAGCAGTACTTC.

The chain couples TRBV5-8 to TRBJ2-5, with a tentative D call TRBD1 (6 bases). Trimming took 0 bases from V and 5 from J, leaving 17 bases between them. This CDR3 is 16 amino acids long. Germline-derived CDR1 and CDR2 are SGHTS and YDEGEE. CDR3 sequence reads: CASSLGGQGPGETQYF. CDR3 sequence (DNA): TGTGCCAGCAGCTTGGGTGGGCAGGGGCCCGGGGAGACCCAGTACTTC.

The chain employs TRBV4-3 and TRBJ2-3; 7 positions match TRBD2. Trimming took 4 bases from V and 4 from J; bases not matched to a gene: 8. This CDR3 has 15 residues. CDR1 and CDR2 from the germline V gene are LGHNA and YSLEER. The CDR3 region is CASSRGGGVADTQYF. For the CDR3, the DNA is TGCGCCAGCAGCCGAGGTGGGGGGGTGGCAGATACGCAGTATTTT.

This chain connects TRBV7-2 to TRBJ1-5, with TRBD1 identical over 8 bases. The CDR3 contains 15 residues. Trimming cost V 5 bases and J 4 bases; bases outside gene matches: 7. CDR1 and CDR2 (germline): SGHTA, FQGNSA. DNA of the CDR3: TGTGCCAGCAGCCTCCATACAGGGGGTAATCAGCCCCAGCATTTT. This encodes CASSLHTGGNQPQHF.

CDR3 DNA sequence: TGTGCCAGCTGCCCGGGACTAGCGGAGGCAGAGCAGTACTTC. It specifies CASCPGLAEAEQYF. V gene TRBV28 combines with J gene TRBJ2-7; TRBD2 matches at 11 bases. The CDR3 consists of 14 residues. V was pared by 8 bases and J by 7 bases, with 10 bases of the junction left unmatched. Germline CDR1 is MDHEN and CDR2 is SYDVKM.

The rearrangement joins TRBV7-6 to TRBJ2-3, with 8 bases identical to TRBD2. Germline V gene data show CDR1 as SGHVS and CDR2 as FNYEAQ. The CDR3 extends over 13 amino acids. V shed 2 bases and J 5 bases; nucleotides not matched to a gene: 0. The CDR3 coding sequence is TGTGCCAGCAGCTTACTAGCGGGAGATACGCAGTATTTT. Its translation is CASSLLAGDTQYF.

The chain recombines TRBV6-6 with TRBJ2-7; no firm D call. From germline, CDR1 is MNHNY and CDR2 SVGAGI (reference sequence). The germline V and J ends were trimmed by 7 bases and 5 bases, with 15 bases remaining between them. The CDR3 length is 13 residues. CDR3 coding DNA: TGTGCCAGCACCCCCCCGGGTCGCCACGAGCAGTACTTC. It translates to CASTPPGRHEQYF.

The chain is built from TRBV5-1 and TRBJ2-7; the D gene is possibly TRBD2 (5 bases). The V gene lost 4 bases and the J gene lost 6 bases, with 17 bases spanning the gap. In germline, CDR1 is SGHRS, CDR2 YFSETQ. This CDR3 comprises 14 residues. The DNA of the CDR3 is TGCGCCAGCAGCCAGGAGGTCGGATTTTTCGAGCAGTACTTC. Its protein product is CASSQEVGFFEQYF.

This sequence joins TRBV18 and TRBJ1-5; 7 bases fit TRBD1. This CDR3 contains 15 residues. The germline gives CDR1 KGHSH, CDR2 LQKENI. Trimming took 6 bases from V and 5 from J; bases not matched to a gene: 10. CDR3 region: CASSNHPDRDQPQHF. CDR3 DNA: TGTGCCAGCTCCAACCACCCAGACAGGGATCAGCCCCAGCATTTT.

The CDR3 region has the DNA TGTGCCAGCAGTGAAGTGCCAGGGGAAAGCGAGCAGTACTTC. This encodes CASSEVPGESEQYF. This rearrangement joins TRBV6-1 to TRBJ2-7; D might be TRBD1 (6 bases). The CDR3 contains 14 residues. Germline CDR1 is MNHNS and CDR2 is SASEGT. The germline V and J ends were trimmed by 1 base and 6 bases, with 13 bases remaining between them.

Comments on this clone: At one of its ends the junction is not consistent with the germline gene, which may arise from a read error. The chain couples TRBV11-2 to TRBJ2-7, with D tentatively TRBD1 (5 bases). The CDR3 has 12 amino acids. The germline V gene encodes CDR1 SGHAT and CDR2 FQNNGV. The CDR3 DNA sequence: TGTGCCAGCAGCTTAGGCGGCAGGGCAAAGGGATTC. Translating it yields CASSLGGRAKGF. The full variable domain, rest sourced from reference TRBV11-2 and TRBJ2-7, is EAGVAQSPRYKIIEKRQSVAFWCNPISGHATLYWYQQILGQGPKLLIQFQNNGVVDDSQLPKDRFSAERLKGVDSTLKIQPAKLEDSAVYLCASSLGGRAKGFGPGTRLTVT.

The chain uses TRBV7-2 and TRBJ2-3; TRBD2 agrees at 13 bases. This CDR3 spans 17 amino acids. With 5 bases clipped from V and 2 bases from J, the junction kept 7 bases outside the gene matches. Germline lookup yields CDR1 SGHTA and CDR2 FQGNSA. Here the CDR3 reads CASSPQLAGGDTDTQYF. The CDR3 nucleotides read TGTGCCAGCAGCCCTCAACTAGCGGGAGGGGACACAGATACGCAGTATTTT.

This chain connects TRBV6-5 to TRBJ1-6; tentatively, D is TRBD1 (5 bases). Trimming removed 0 bases at V and 7 bases at J, with 13 bases between. Germline V CDR1 and CDR2: MNHEY, SVGAGI. The CDR3 consists of 16 residues. As DNA, the CDR3 is TGTGCCAGCAGTTACTCGTTGGCAGGGTCGAATTCACCCCTCCACTTT. It is translated as CASSYSLAGSNSPLHF.

This clone was seen just once. This chain uses TRBV29-1 with TRBJ2-2; 9 nucleotides match TRBD1. Germline-derived CDR1 and CDR2 are SQVTM and ANQGSEA. The CDR3 covers 14 residues. V shed 7 bases, J shed 7 bases, and the junction held 10 bases outside the gene matches. CDR3 in amino acids: CSDTDRGKIGELFF. The CDR3 nucleotides are TGCAGCGACACGGACAGGGGAAAGATCGGGGAGCTGTTTTTT.

The rearrangement uses TRBV5-1 and TRBJ2-2, with D possibly being TRBD1 (5 bases). The V end was cut by 6 bases, the J end by 4 bases, with 16 bases between. The CDR3 loop spans 15 amino acids. The germline CDR1 and CDR2 sequences are SGHRS and YFSETQ. In DNA, the CDR3 is TGCGCCAGCACCACAACCCAAGGGGTCACCGGGGAGCTGTTTTTT. It is translated as CASTTTQGVTGELFF.

For this clone: The junction departs from the called germline gene at one end, perhaps through a read error. The V gene is TRBV13, the J gene TRBJ2-7, with TRBD2 as a possible D gene (5 bases). CDR1 and CDR2 from the germline V gene are PRHDT and FYEKMQ (reference sequence). This CDR3 spans 15 amino acids. The CDR3 coding sequence is TGTGCCAGCAGCGTACGTCCAGCCGGGGTAGACGAGCAGTCCTTC. Encoded protein: CASSVRPAGVDEQSF.

The rearrangement joins TRBV5-1 to TRBJ1-2, with a possible D match to TRBD1 (5 bases). The CDR3 totals 13 residues. V was cut by 0 bases and J by 8 bases, with 11 bases left in between. Germline CDR1 and CDR2: SGHRS and YFSETQ. In DNA, the CDR3 is TGCGCCAGCAGCTTGGGACAGCTGGACGGCTACACCTTC. Amino acid sequence: CASSLGQLDGYTF.

The V gene is TRBV7-2, the J gene TRBJ1-2; D ambiguous. V lost 1 base to trimming and J lost 0 bases, with 6 bases between them. The length of the CDR3 is 14 residues. Germline CDR1 is SGHTA and CDR2 is FQGNSA. CDR3 coding DNA: TGTGCCAGCAGCTTAGGGACTTCTAACTATGGCTACACCTTC. Translation gives CASSLGTSNYGYTF. The full variable domain, in which reference TRBV7-2 and TRBJ1-2 provide the parts outside the CDR3, is GAGVSQSPSNKVTEKGKDVELRCDPISGHTALYWYRQSLGQGLEFLIYFQGNSAPDKSGLPSDRFSAERTGGSVSTLTIQRTQQEDSAVYLCASSLGTSNYGYTFGSGTRLTVV.

The chain links TRBV27 to TRBJ2-1; D is undetermined. Per the germline V gene, CDR1 is MNHEY and CDR2 is SMNVEV (reference sequence). This CDR3 is 17 amino acids long. V shed 3 bases and J shed 0 bases, with 15 bases lying between them. The CDR3 spells CASSFSSSFRSYNEQFF. In nucleotides, the CDR3 is TGTGCCAGCAGTTTTAGTTCCTCATTCCGCTCCTACAATGAGCAGTTCTTC.

The chain employs TRBV30 and TRBJ1-1; 7 nucleotides align to TRBD1. CDR1 GTSNPN and CDR2 SVGIG come from the germline V gene (reference sequence). V was clipped by 8 bases and J by 0 bases; unmatched bases: 6. The CDR3 sequence is 13 residues long. CDR3 region: CAQVQGVNTEAFF. The CDR3 DNA is TGTGCCCAAGTCCAGGGGGTGAACACTGAAGCTTTCTTT.